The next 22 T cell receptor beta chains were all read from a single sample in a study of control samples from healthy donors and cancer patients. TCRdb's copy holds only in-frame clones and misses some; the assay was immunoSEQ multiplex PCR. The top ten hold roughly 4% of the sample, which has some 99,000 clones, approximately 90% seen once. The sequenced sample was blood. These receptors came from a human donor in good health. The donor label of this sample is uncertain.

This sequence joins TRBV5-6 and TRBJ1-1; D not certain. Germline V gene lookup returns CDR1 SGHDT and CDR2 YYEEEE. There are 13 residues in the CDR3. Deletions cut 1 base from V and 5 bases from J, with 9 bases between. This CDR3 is CASSLTGRTEAFF. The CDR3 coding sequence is TGTGCCAGCAGCTTGACTGGGAGAACTGAAGCTTTCTTT.

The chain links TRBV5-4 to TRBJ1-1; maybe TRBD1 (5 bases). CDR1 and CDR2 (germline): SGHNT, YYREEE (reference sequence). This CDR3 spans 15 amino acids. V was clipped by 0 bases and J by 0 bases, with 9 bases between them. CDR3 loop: CASSLGGTMNTEAFF. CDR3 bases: TGTGCCAGCAGCTTGGGAGGGACCATGAACACTGAAGCTTTCTTT.

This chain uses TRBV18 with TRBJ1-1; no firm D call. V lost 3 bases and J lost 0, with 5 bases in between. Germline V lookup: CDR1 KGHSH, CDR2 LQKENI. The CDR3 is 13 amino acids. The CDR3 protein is CASSPSVNTEAFF. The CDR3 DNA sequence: TGTGCCAGCTCACCGTCCGTGAACACTGAAGCTTTCTTT.

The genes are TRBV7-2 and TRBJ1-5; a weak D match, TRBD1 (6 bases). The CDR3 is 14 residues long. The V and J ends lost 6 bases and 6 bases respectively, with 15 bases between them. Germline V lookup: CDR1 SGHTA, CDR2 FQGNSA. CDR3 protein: CASRLGGAGQPQHF. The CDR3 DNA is TGTGCCAGCAGGCTTGGGGGGGCCGGTCAGCCCCAGCATTTT.

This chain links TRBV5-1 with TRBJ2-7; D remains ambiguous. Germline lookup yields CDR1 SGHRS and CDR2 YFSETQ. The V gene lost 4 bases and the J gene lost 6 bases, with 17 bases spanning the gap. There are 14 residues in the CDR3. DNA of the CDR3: TGCGCCAGCAGCCTTTGGTCAGCAGTCGCCGAGCAGTACTTC. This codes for CASSLWSAVAEQYF. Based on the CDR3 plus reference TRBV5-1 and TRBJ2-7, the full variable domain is KAGVTQTPRYLIKTRGQQVTLSCSPISGHRSVSWYQQTPGQGLQFLFEYFSETQRNKGNFPGRFSGRQFSNSRSEMNVSTLELGDSALYLCASSLWSAVAEQYFGPGTRLTVT.

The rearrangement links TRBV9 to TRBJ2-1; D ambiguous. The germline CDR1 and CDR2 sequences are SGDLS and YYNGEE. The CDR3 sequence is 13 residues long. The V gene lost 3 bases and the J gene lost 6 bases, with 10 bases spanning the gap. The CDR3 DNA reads TGTGCCAGCAGCGCGACACTCGTCAATGAGCAGTTCTTC. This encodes CASSATLVNEQFF.

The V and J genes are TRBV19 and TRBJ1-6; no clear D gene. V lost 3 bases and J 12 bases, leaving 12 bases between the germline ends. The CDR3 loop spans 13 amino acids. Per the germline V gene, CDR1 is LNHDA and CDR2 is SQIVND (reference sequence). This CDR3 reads CASSIQALGPLHF. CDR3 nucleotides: TGTGCCAGTAGTATCCAGGCATTAGGACCCCTCCACTTT. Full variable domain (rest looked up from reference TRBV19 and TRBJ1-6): DGGITQSPKYLFRKEGQNVTLSCEQNLNHDAMYWYRQDPGQGLRLIYYSQIVNDFQKGDIAEGYSVSREKKESFPLTVTSAQKNPTAFYLCASSIQALGPLHFGNGTRLTVT.

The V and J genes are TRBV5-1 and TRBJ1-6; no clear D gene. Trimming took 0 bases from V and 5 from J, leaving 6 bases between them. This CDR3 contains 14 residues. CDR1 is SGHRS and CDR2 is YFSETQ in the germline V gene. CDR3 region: CASSLGQDNSPLHF. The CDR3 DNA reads TGCGCCAGCAGCTTGGGTCAGGATAATTCACCCCTCCACTTT.

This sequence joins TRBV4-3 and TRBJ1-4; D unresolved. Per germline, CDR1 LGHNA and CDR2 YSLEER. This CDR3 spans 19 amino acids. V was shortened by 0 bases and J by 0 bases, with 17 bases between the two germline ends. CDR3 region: CASSQDGEGFTSTNEKLFF. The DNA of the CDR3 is TGCGCCAGCAGCCAAGATGGGGAAGGTTTCACGTCAACTAATGAAAAACTGTTTTTT.

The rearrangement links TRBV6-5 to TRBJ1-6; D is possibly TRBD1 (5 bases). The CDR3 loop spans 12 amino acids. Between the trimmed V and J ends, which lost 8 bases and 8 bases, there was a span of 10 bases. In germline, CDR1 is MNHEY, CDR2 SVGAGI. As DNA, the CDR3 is TGTGCCAGCGGGTTAGGGGATTCACCCCTCCACTTT. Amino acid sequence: CASGLGDSPLHF.

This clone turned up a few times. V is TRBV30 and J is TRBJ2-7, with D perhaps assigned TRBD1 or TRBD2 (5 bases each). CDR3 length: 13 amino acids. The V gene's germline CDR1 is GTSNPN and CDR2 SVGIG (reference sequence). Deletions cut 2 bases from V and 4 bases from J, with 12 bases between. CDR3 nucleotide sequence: TGTGCCTGGAGTACTAATGGGGGTTACGAGCAGTACTTC. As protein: CAWSTNGGYEQYF.

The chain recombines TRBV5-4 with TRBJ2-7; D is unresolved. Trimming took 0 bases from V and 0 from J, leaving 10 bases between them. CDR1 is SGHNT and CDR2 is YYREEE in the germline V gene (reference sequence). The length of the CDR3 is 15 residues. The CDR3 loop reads CASSLGQASSYEQYF. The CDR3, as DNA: TGTGCCAGCAGCTTGGGTCAGGCGAGCTCCTACGAGCAGTACTTC. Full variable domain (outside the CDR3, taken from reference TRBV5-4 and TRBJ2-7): ETGVTQSPTHLIKTRGQQVTLRCSSQSGHNTVSWYQQALGQGPQFIFQYYREEENGRGNFPPRFSGLQFPNYSSELNVNALELDDSALYLCASSLGQASSYEQYFGPGTRLTVT.

CDR3 in DNA: TGTGCCAGCAGCTTAGAGGCGGCCCCCGATTCACCCCTCCACTTT. It specifies CASSLEAAPDSPLHF. The chain is built from TRBV7-2 and TRBJ1-6, with unresolved D. This CDR3 has 15 amino acids. From germline, CDR1 is SGHTA and CDR2 FQGNSA. Trimming left V 1 base short and J 8 bases short, with 12 bases between.

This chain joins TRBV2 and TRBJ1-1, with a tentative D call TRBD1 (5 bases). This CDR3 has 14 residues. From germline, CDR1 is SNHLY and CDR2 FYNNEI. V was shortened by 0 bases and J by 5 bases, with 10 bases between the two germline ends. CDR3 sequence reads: CASSEAGERTEAFF. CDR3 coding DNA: TGTGCCAGCAGTGAAGCGGGGGAGAGAACTGAAGCTTTCTTT.

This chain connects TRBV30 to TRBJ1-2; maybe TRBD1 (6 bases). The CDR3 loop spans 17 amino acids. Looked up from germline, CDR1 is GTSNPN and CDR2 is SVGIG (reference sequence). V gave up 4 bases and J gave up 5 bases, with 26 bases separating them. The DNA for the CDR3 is TGTGCCTGGAACCTCCAACAAGGGGGTAGACAGATATATGGCTACACCTTC. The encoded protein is CAWNLQQGGRQIYGYTF.

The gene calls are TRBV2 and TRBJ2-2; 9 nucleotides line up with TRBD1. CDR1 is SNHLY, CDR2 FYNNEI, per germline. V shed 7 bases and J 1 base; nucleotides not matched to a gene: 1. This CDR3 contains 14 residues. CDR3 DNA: TGTGCCAGCATGGGACAGGGGAACACCGGGGAGCTGTTTTTT. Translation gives CASMGQGNTGELFF.

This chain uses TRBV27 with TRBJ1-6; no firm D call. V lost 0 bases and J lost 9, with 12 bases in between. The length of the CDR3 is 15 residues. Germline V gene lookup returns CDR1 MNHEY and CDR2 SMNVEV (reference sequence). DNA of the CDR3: TGTGCCAGCAGTTTATCCCGAGTTTTGGGTTCACCCCTCCACTTT. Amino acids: CASSLSRVLGSPLHF.

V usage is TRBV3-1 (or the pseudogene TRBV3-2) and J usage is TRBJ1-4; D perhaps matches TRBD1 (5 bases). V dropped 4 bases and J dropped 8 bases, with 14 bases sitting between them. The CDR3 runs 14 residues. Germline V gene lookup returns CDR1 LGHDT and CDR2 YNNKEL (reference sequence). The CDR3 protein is CASSPPSEGEKLFF. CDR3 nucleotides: TGTGCCAGCAGCCCCCCGTCAGAGGGGGAAAAACTGTTTTTT.

The CDR3 region has the DNA TGTGCCAGTAGTATAGATCGGGGGCGCTTGGCTTTCTTT. Translating gives CASSIDRGRLAFF. This sequence joins TRBV19 and TRBJ1-1, with D possibly matching TRBD1 (6 bases). This CDR3 is 13 amino acids long. The ends were cut back, 0 bases at V and 11 bases at J, with 13 bases in the middle. CDR1 is LNHDA, CDR2 SQIVND, per germline (reference sequence).

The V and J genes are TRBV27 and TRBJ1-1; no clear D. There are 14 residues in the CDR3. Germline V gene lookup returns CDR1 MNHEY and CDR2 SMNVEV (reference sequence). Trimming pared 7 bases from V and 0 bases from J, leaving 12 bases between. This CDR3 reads CASTAARMNTEAFF. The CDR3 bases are TGTGCCAGCACCGCCGCAAGAATGAACACTGAAGCTTTCTTT.

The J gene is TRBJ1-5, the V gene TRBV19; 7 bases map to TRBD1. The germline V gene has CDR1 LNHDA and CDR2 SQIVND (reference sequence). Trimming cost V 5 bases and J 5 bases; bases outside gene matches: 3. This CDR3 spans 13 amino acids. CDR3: CASSSQGDQPQHF. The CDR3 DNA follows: TGTGCCAGTAGTTCGCAGGGGGATCAGCCCCAGCATTTT.

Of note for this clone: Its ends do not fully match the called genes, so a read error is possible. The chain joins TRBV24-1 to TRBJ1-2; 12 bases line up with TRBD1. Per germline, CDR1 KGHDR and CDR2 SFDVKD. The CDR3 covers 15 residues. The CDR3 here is CATSDPGTGGYSYTF. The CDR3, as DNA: TGTGCCACCAGTGATCCAGGGACAGGGGGCTATAGCTACACCTTC.